The 18 T cell receptor beta chains given below trace back to one sample, sequenced in a study of CXCR3-negative and CXCR3-positive naive CD8 T cells. The libraries of TRB cDNA were constructed through 5' RACE using UMI labels. TCRdb re-analyzed the 5' RACE reads; it lists each CDR3 protein once, without DNA. The listing contains 90,000 to 100,000 distinct CDR3 sequences. Study-level findings and limits: CXCR3-negative naive cells had less hydrophobic TRB CDR3s than did CXCR3-positive naive cells.

These TCRs are of unknown antigen specificity. The source material was naive CXCR3+ CD8+ T cells from blood. The subset here: CD45RO-CCR7+CD27+CD95- naive CD8+ T cells expressing CXCR3 (TNR3+). The receptor set was obtained from a human donor in good health. Some clones in this sample may be carry-over from other donors' samples.

CDR3 sequence: CASSLRDYGYTF. The V call is TRBV12-3 or TRBV12-4, the J call TRBJ1-2. This CDR3 contains 12 residues.

This chain connects TRBV4-2 to TRBJ2-7. CDR1 is LGHNA and CDR2 is YNFKEQ in the germline V gene. The CDR3 sequence is 16 residues long. The chain's CDR3 is CASSQDPLGGPYEQYF.

The genes are TRBV27 and TRBJ2-7. In germline, CDR1 is MNHEY, CDR2 SMNVEV (reference sequence). The CDR3 extends over 15 amino acids. The CDR3 protein is CASSLSGRILYEQYF.

The genes are TRBV12-3 or TRBV12-4 and TRBJ2-5; the TCRdb call, TRBD1, lacks DNA for checking. The CDR3 is made up of 16 amino acids. CDR3 loop: CASSPLHGQGGETQYF.

The chain uses TRBV7-8 and TRBJ2-3; the TCRdb call, TRBD1, lacks DNA for checking. The germline CDR1 and CDR2 sequences are SGHVS and FQNEAQ. The CDR3 is 15 residues long. This CDR3 reads CASSPRDFSTDTQYF.

The chain employs TRBV14 and TRBJ2-5. This CDR3 comprises 15 residues. Per germline, CDR1 SGHDN and CDR2 FVKESK. CDR3 loop: CASSPRFTVQETQYF.

This sequence joins TRBV12-3 or TRBV12-4 and TRBJ2-1. The CDR3 runs 15 residues. CDR3 region: CASSTYGSSYNEQFF.

The V call is TRBV7-9, the J call TRBJ2-7; as DNA is missing, the TRBD2 call by TCRdb cannot be tested. The length of the CDR3 is 16 residues. From germline, CDR1 is SEHNR and CDR2 FQNEAQ (reference sequence). The CDR3 loop reads CASSLAGASGGNEQYF. The full variable domain, rest sourced from reference TRBV7-9 and TRBJ2-7, is DTGVSQNPRHKITKRGQNVTFRCDPISEHNRLYWYRQTLGQGPEFLTYFQNEAQLEKSRLLSDRFSAERPKGSFSTLEIQRTEQGDSAMYLCASSLAGASGGNEQYFGPGTRLTVT.

The rearrangement links TRBV21-1 to TRBJ2-7; TCRdb proposes TRBD1, but this gene call is untestable without DNA. TRBV21-1 is listed as a pseudogene. The CDR3 spans 12 residues. The CDR3 reads CASVPGQEPQEF.

The chain carries TRBV7-9 and TRBJ2-7. The germline CDR1 and CDR2 sequences are SEHNR and FQNEAQ (reference sequence). The length of the CDR3 is 14 residues. CDR3 in amino acids: CASSHGDAPHEQYF.

The chain employs TRBV20-1 and TRBJ2-1. CDR1 is DFQATT, CDR2 SNEGSKA, per germline (reference sequence). This CDR3 comprises 14 residues. The CDR3 sequence is CSARVGYSYNEQFF.

The V and J genes are TRBV27 and TRBJ2-2. Looked up from germline, CDR1 is MNHEY and CDR2 is SMNVEV (reference sequence). CDR3 size: 14 residues. The CDR3 spells CASIGQSNTGELFF.

This chain joins TRBV13 and TRBJ2-5; absent DNA, TCRdb's TRBD1 call cannot be checked. The CDR3 runs 17 residues. Germline-derived CDR1 and CDR2 are PRHDT and FYEKMQ (reference sequence). The CDR3 region is CASSSRDSAVEYETQYF. The full variable domain, its missing parts supplied by reference TRBV13 and TRBJ2-5, is AAGVIQSPRHLIKEKRETATLKCYPIPRHDTVYWYQQGPGQDPQFLISFYEKMQSDKGSIPDRFSAQQFSDYHSELNMSSLELGDSALYFCASSSRDSAVEYETQYFGPGTRLLVL.

The chain is built from TRBV5-6 and TRBJ2-2; TCRdb's D call of TRBD1 is untestable without DNA. The CDR3 covers 15 residues. The germline V gene encodes CDR1 SGHDT and CDR2 YYEEEE. The CDR3 is CASSLTRGATGELFF. The complete variable domain, with remaining parts taken from reference TRBV5-6 and TRBJ2-2, reads DAGVTQSPTHLIKTRGQQVTLRCSPKSGHDTVSWYQQALGQGPQFIFQYYEEEERQRGNFPDRFSGHQFPNYSSELNVNALLLGDSALYLCASSLTRGATGELFFGEGSRLTVL.

The genes are TRBV5-5 and TRBJ2-7. Germline CDR1 and CDR2: SGHKS and YYEKEE (reference sequence). The CDR3 has 14 residues. The chain's CDR3 is CASSLADTTYEQYF.

The J gene is TRBJ2-4, the V gene TRBV4-1. CDR3 length: 15 amino acids. Germline CDR1 and CDR2: MGHRA and YSYEKL. The CDR3 loop is CASSQVSGSVNIQNF.

The chain employs TRBV9 and TRBJ2-7; the D call of TRBD2 rests on TCRdb alone, since no DNA is present to check it. This CDR3 comprises 14 residues. Germline V CDR1 and CDR2: SGDLS, YYNGEE. The CDR3 region is CASSVEDFTNEQYF.

The chain recombines TRBV20-1 with TRBJ1-1; as DNA is missing, the TRBD1 call by TCRdb cannot be tested. The CDR3 sequence is 14 residues long. CDR1 is DFQATT and CDR2 is SNEGSKA in the germline V gene (reference sequence). CDR3 protein: CSAFPTDMNTEAFF.